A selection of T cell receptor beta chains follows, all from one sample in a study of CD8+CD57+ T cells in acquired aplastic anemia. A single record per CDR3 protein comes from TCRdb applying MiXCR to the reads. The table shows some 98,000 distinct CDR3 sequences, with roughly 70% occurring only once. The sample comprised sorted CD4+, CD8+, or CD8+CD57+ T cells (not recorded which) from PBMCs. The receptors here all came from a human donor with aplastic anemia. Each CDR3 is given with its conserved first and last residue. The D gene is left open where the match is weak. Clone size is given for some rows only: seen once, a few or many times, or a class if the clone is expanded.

DNA: TGTGCCAGCAGCTTAACGAACAGGGAAGGCGAGACCCAGTACTTC; CDR3: CASSLTNREGETQYF; size: once; J: TRBJ2-5; V: TRBV7-8; D: .
DNA: TGTGCCAGCAGCTTCAATAGGGTAGGACCGAACACCGGGGAGCTGTTTTTT; CDR3: CASSFNRVGPNTGELFF; size: .; J: TRBJ2-2; V: TRBV11-2; D: .
DNA: TGTGCCACCAGCAGAGCTGGACAGGGGGCAATTGGCTACACCTTC; CDR3: CATSRAGQGAIGYTF; size: few; J: TRBJ1-2; V: TRBV15; D: TRBD1
DNA: TGTGCCACCAGCAGCTGGGCCCCCAGGTCCTACACCGGGGAGCTGTTTTTT; CDR3: CATSSWAPRSYTGELFF; size: .; J: TRBJ2-2; V: TRBV15; D: .
DNA: TGTGCCACCAGTGATTTAACGGGGTCTGAGCAGTTCTTC; CDR3: CATSDLTGSEQFF; size: .; J: TRBJ2-1; V: TRBV24-1; D: .
DNA: TGTGCCAGCAGCAGGGAGTTTGGTAGCAATTCACCCCTCCACTTT; CDR3: CASSREFGSNSPLHF; size: few; J: TRBJ1-6; V: TRBV2; D: .
DNA: TGTGCCATCAGTGAGACGGGACAGGGGAATTCACCCCTCCACTTT; CDR3: CAISETGQGNSPLHF; size: .; J: TRBJ1-6; V: TRBV10-3; D: TRBD1
DNA: TGTGCCACCAGTGATTTGCAAGGGTACGAGCAGTACTTC; CDR3: CATSDLQGYEQYF; size: .; J: TRBJ2-7; V: TRBV24-1; D: .
DNA: TGTGCCAGCCTCGACAGGGCCACCATATATTTT; CDR3: CASLDRATIYF; size: .; J: TRBJ1-3; V: TRBV2; D: TRBD1
DNA: TGTGCCAGCAGCTCAGAACGGACAGGGAAGGGGACCCAGTACTTC; CDR3: CASSSERTGKGTQYF; size: .; J: TRBJ2-5; V: TRBV7-6; D: TRBD1
DNA: TGCAGTGCCAGGTGGGGCGGGGACACCGGGGAGCTGTTTTTT; CDR3: CSARWGGDTGELFF; size: .; J: TRBJ2-2; V: TRBV20-1; D: .
DNA: TGTGCCACCAGCAGAACCGGGTCGAACACTGAAGCTTTCTTT; CDR3: CATSRTGSNTEAFF; size: few; J: TRBJ1-1; V: TRBV15; D: .
DNA: TGCAGTGGTCACGGGACTAGCGGCACAGATACGCAGTATTTT; CDR3: CSGHGTSGTDTQYF; size: once; J: TRBJ2-3; V: TRBV20-1; D: TRBD2
DNA: TGCAGTGCTTTTAGCGTCCTGTCCGTGGGCACAGATACGCAGTATTTT; CDR3: CSAFSVLSVGTDTQYF; size: .; J: TRBJ2-3; V: TRBV20-1; D: .
DNA: TGTGCCACCTACGCTTTCGGGGGGTATGGCTACACCTTC; CDR3: CATYAFGGYGYTF; size: few; J: TRBJ1-2; V: TRBV10-3; D: .
DNA: TGTGCCACGACTCCCTCGAATATGGGCGAGCAGTACTTC; CDR3: CATTPSNMGEQYF; size: few; J: TRBJ2-7; V: TRBV19; D: .
DNA: TGCAGTGCTATTGAGCTGGACACCCGACTAGCGGGGGGCTACGAGCAGTACTTC; CDR3: CSAIELDTRLAGGYEQYF; size: once; J: TRBJ2-7; V: TRBV20-1; D: TRBD2
DNA: TGTGCCAGCGGGACAGGGGCGACTAGCACAGATACGCAGTATTTT; CDR3: CASGTGATSTDTQYF; size: .; J: TRBJ2-3; V: TRBV9; D: TRBD1
DNA: TGTGCCACCAGCAGTAGCAGCGGGGGGGTGGATGAGCAGTTCTTC; CDR3: CATSSSSGGVDEQFF; size: few; J: TRBJ2-1; V: TRBV15; D: TRBD2
DNA: TGTGCCAGCAGCGAGGGACGGAGGAACTTGGAGACCCAGTACTTC; CDR3: CASSEGRRNLETQYF; size: .; J: TRBJ2-5; V: TRBV9; D: .
DNA: TGTGCCAGCAGCCAGGGACAGACCTACGAGCAGTACTTC; CDR3: CASSQGQTYEQYF; size: .; J: TRBJ2-7; V: TRBV7-9; D: TRBD1
DNA: TGTGCCAGCAGCGGCTCCTACGAGCAGTACTTC; CDR3: CASSGSYEQYF; size: medium-sized; J: TRBJ2-7; V: TRBV7-9; D: .
DNA: TGCGCCAGCAGTGAGATGGTGGGGGAGACCCAGTACTTC; CDR3: CASSEMVGETQYF; size: .; J: TRBJ2-5; V: TRBV10-2; D: .
DNA: TGTGCCAGCAGGACAGGGTTTCACGAGCAGTACTTC; CDR3: CASRTGFHEQYF; size: .; J: TRBJ2-7; V: TRBV2; D: TRBD1
DNA: TGCAGCGTTGAGGGCTATCATTACAATGAGCAGTTCTTC; CDR3: CSVEGYHYNEQFF; size: .; J: TRBJ2-1; V: TRBV29-1; D: .
DNA: TGCAGTGCTAAAATTGGGGGAGGGGCTAACTACGAGCAGTACTTC; CDR3: CSAKIGGGANYEQYF; size: .; J: TRBJ2-7; V: TRBV20-1; D: TRBD2
DNA: TGCAGTGCTAGAGACCTGGGGTGGCTAGCGGGGAGCACAGATACGCAGTATTTT; CDR3: CSARDLGWLAGSTDTQYF; size: .; J: TRBJ2-3; V: TRBV20-1; D: TRBD2
DNA: TGCAGTGCGGCGGGGGAGTTAGGTATTAGTAATGGCTACACCTTC; CDR3: CSAAGELGISNGYTF; size: .; J: TRBJ1-2; V: TRBV20-1; D: .
DNA: TGTGCCAGTACCGAAGCTAACTATGGCTACACCTTC; CDR3: CASTEANYGYTF; size: .; J: TRBJ1-2; V: TRBV9; D: .
DNA: TGTGCCAGCAGTGAGATATACGAGCAGTACTTC; CDR3: CASSEIYEQYF; size: few; J: TRBJ2-7; V: TRBV2; D: .
DNA: TGTGCCAGCAGCTTAGGGCCCCCGGGACGGGTACTTCTAGGGCAGTTCTTC; CDR3: CASSLGPPGRVLLGQFF; size: few; J: TRBJ2-1; V: TRBV11-1; D: .
DNA: TGCAGTGCTAGAGCACCGAACACCGGGGAGCTGTTTTTT; CDR3: CSARAPNTGELFF; size: .; J: TRBJ2-2; V: TRBV20-1; D: .
DNA: TGTGCCAGCAGCCACGAGACAGAGAGTGACGAGCAGTACTTC; CDR3: CASSHETESDEQYF; size: .; J: TRBJ2-7; V: TRBV6-1; D: .
DNA: TGTGCCATCAAGGGGACTAGCGGGAGAGTGGATGAGCAGTTCTTC; CDR3: CAIKGTSGRVDEQFF; size: once; J: TRBJ2-1; V: TRBV10-3; D: TRBD2
DNA: TGCAGCGCCTTAGGCCTCTATGGCTACACCTTC; CDR3: CSALGLYGYTF; size: .; J: TRBJ1-2; V: TRBV29-1; D: .
DNA: TGTGCCAGCAGCTTAGTCCCCCTACGTCTACGGGCATACGAGCAGTACTTC; CDR3: CASSLVPLRLRAYEQYF; size: .; J: TRBJ2-7; V: TRBV7-3; D: .
DNA: TGTGCCAGCAGCCTCTTTCAGGTTACTGGGGCCAACGTCCTGACTTTC; CDR3: CASSLFQVTGANVLTF; size: many; J: TRBJ2-6; V: TRBV7-8; D: .
DNA: TGTGCCACCAGTGACCACGGCGTGGGGAGGAAAGAGACCCAGTACTTC; CDR3: CATSDHGVGRKETQYF; size: .; J: TRBJ2-5; V: TRBV24-1; D: .
DNA: TGTGCCAGCAGCCCTCAGAGCGGGAGCCCCTACAATGAGCAGTTCTTC; CDR3: CASSPQSGSPYNEQFF; size: .; J: TRBJ2-1; V: TRBV11-2; D: TRBD2
DNA: TGTGCCAGCAGCCCTCCGACAGGGGGCTGGGAGACCCAGTACTTC; CDR3: CASSPPTGGWETQYF; size: .; J: TRBJ2-5; V: TRBV7-9; D: TRBD1
DNA: TGCGCCAGCAGTACGCCGGGGGGAGGGCAAGAGACCCAGTACTTC; CDR3: CASSTPGGGQETQYF; size: .; J: TRBJ2-5; V: TRBV10-1; D: TRBD2
DNA: TGCAGTGCTAGAGTCCCAACATGGCAAAATCAGCCCCAGCATTTT; CDR3: CSARVPTWQNQPQHF; size: .; J: TRBJ1-5; V: TRBV20-1; D: .
DNA: TGTGCCAGCAGTTTATCGGGAAACCAGCCCCAGCATTTT; CDR3: CASSLSGNQPQHF; size: many; J: TRBJ1-5; V: TRBV27; D: .
DNA: TGTGCCAGCAGTTACGGGAAAGGCAGCAACTATGGCTACACCTTC; CDR3: CASSYGKGSNYGYTF; size: .; J: TRBJ1-2; V: TRBV6-5; D: .
DNA: TGTGCCACCGCTGACAGGGGGACGAGCTCCTATAATTCAGCCCTCCACTTT; CDR3: CATADRGTSSYNSALHF; size: .; J: TRBJ1-6; V: TRBV24-1; D: TRBD1
DNA: TGCAGCGCCGTCGGGTACGAGCAGTACTTC; CDR3: CSAVGYEQYF; size: few; J: TRBJ2-7; V: TRBV29-1; D: .
DNA: TGCAGCACTCTCGGGGGGGCGTCAGATACGCAGTATTTT; CDR3: CSTLGGASDTQYF; size: .; J: TRBJ2-3; V: TRBV29-1; D: TRBD2
DNA: TGTGCCAGTATGGGGGATGAGGGTGAAAAACTGTTTTTT; CDR3: CASMGDEGEKLFF; size: .; J: TRBJ1-4; V: TRBV19; D: .
DNA: TGTGCCAGCAGTGAGTTAGAGGGCAGGGCTGGGGCCAACGTCCTGACTTTC; CDR3: CASSELEGRAGANVLTF; size: few; J: TRBJ2-6; V: TRBV25-1; D: .
DNA: TGTGCCAGCAGCCAAGACGGTGTCTATGGCTACACCTTC; CDR3: CASSQDGVYGYTF; size: few; J: TRBJ1-2; V: TRBV7-9; D: .
DNA: TGTGCCAGCAGCTCCCGTCCCGGGACAGCCAGCACAGATACGCAGTATTTT; CDR3: CASSSRPGTASTDTQYF; size: many; J: TRBJ2-3; V: TRBV9; D: TRBD1
DNA: TGTGCCAGCAGCCCAAGAACAGGGGAGGAAGCTTTCTTT; CDR3: CASSPRTGEEAFF; size: .; J: TRBJ1-1; V: TRBV9; D: TRBD1
DNA: TGTGCTAGTGGCGCTATCGGGACTAGCGGTTACACAGATACGCAGTATTTT; CDR3: CASGAIGTSGYTDTQYF; size: .; J: TRBJ2-3; V: TRBV12-5; D: TRBD2
DNA: TGCAGTGCTAGTGGGACAGGGGGCTTTGAGCAGTTCTTC; CDR3: CSASGTGGFEQFF; size: .; J: TRBJ2-1; V: TRBV20-1; D: TRBD1